Listed below are T cell receptor beta chains from one sample, sequenced in a study of cytomegalovirus exposure and HLA in healthy donors. Assay: immunoSEQ multiplex PCR; the TCRdb copy retains only in-frame clones and omits some. Of about 170,000 clones listed, 82% are singletons. Sequenced input: PBMCs. The receptors stem from a male donor in good health and CMV-seronegative. Each CDR3 is given with its conserved first and last residue. The order of the fields is clone size, J gene, V gene, CDR3 length, D gene, CDR3 protein, CDR3 DNA. The D gene is left open where the match is weak. The size field is filled for only some rows; it gives once, few, many or a size class.

clone size: few; J gene: TRBJ1-2; V gene: TRBV7-9; CDR3 length: 14; D gene: TRBD1; CDR3 protein: CASSKTGVTTGYTF; CDR3 DNA: TGTGCCAGCAGCAAGACAGGGGTAACCACTGGCTACACCTTC
clone size: -; J gene: TRBJ1-1; V gene: TRBV5-4; CDR3 length: 14; D gene: -; CDR3 protein: CASTPPKGDTEAFF; CDR3 DNA: TGTGCCAGCACCCCACCGAAGGGGGACACTGAAGCTTTCTTT
clone size: -; J gene: TRBJ1-2; V gene: TRBV6-1; CDR3 length: 13; D gene: -; CDR3 protein: CASSLRGLNGYTF; CDR3 DNA: TGTGCCAGCAGTCTCAGGGGATTAAACGGCTACACCTTC
clone size: -; J gene: TRBJ1-2; V gene: TRBV6-5; CDR3 length: 13; D gene: TRBD1; CDR3 protein: CASRRGTGYGYTF; CDR3 DNA: TGTGCCAGCAGGCGCGGGACAGGCTATGGCTACACCTTC
clone size: -; J gene: TRBJ2-5; V gene: TRBV19; CDR3 length: 16; D gene: -; CDR3 protein: CASSLPTAGYQETQYF; CDR3 DNA: TGTGCCAGTAGTCTGCCAACGGCGGGGTACCAAGAGACCCAGTACTTC
clone size: -; J gene: TRBJ2-1; V gene: TRBV5-4; CDR3 length: 13; D gene: -; CDR3 protein: CASSLAGGYEQFF; CDR3 DNA: TGTGCCAGCAGCTTGGCGGGCGGGTATGAGCAGTTCTTC
clone size: -; J gene: TRBJ1-1; V gene: TRBV2; CDR3 length: 14; D gene: TRBD1; CDR3 protein: CASSEATGYTEAFF; CDR3 DNA: TGTGCCAGCAGTGAAGCGACAGGGTACACTGAAGCTTTCTTT
clone size: -; J gene: TRBJ2-1; V gene: TRBV5-1; CDR3 length: 12; D gene: -; CDR3 protein: CASSFWDTEQFF; CDR3 DNA: TGCGCCAGCAGCTTTTGGGACACAGAGCAGTTCTTC
clone size: few; J gene: TRBJ2-4; V gene: TRBV6-5; CDR3 length: 12; D gene: -; CDR3 protein: CASREGGNIQYF; CDR3 DNA: TGTGCCAGCAGGGAAGGGGGAAACATTCAGTACTTC
clone size: -; J gene: TRBJ1-6; V gene: TRBV25-1; CDR3 length: 15; D gene: -; CDR3 protein: CASTGGWGSGESLHF; CDR3 DNA: TGTGCCAGCACGGGTGGATGGGGTTCCGGGGAATCCCTCCACTTT
clone size: once; J gene: TRBJ2-7; V gene: TRBV7-9; CDR3 length: 13; D gene: TRBD1; CDR3 protein: CASRDRGNYEQYF; CDR3 DNA: TGTGCCAGTAGGGACAGGGGTAACTACGAGCAGTACTTC
clone size: -; J gene: TRBJ2-4; V gene: TRBV6-5; CDR3 length: 14; D gene: TRBD1; CDR3 protein: CASSRRQGADIQYF; CDR3 DNA: TGTGCCAGCAGCCGACGACAGGGGGCGGACATTCAGTACTTC
clone size: -; J gene: TRBJ1-4; V gene: TRBV7-9; CDR3 length: 14; D gene: -; CDR3 protein: CASSLVTQGGKLFF; CDR3 DNA: TGTGCCAGCAGCTTAGTAACCCAGGGAGGAAAACTGTTTTTT
clone size: -; J gene: TRBJ2-2; V gene: TRBV15; CDR3 length: 18; D gene: TRBD2; CDR3 protein: CATSRPGLAASRSGELFF; CDR3 DNA: TGTGCCACCAGCAGGCCGGGACTAGCGGCCTCAAGATCCGGGGAGCTGTTTTTT
clone size: -; J gene: TRBJ2-1; V gene: TRBV7-3; CDR3 length: 13; D gene: -; CDR3 protein: CASSWSSYNEQFF; CDR3 DNA: TGTGCCAGCAGCTGGAGCTCCTACAATGAGCAGTTCTTC
clone size: once; J gene: TRBJ1-2; V gene: TRBV2; CDR3 length: 15; D gene: TRBD1; CDR3 protein: CASRDRDRVGYGYTF; CDR3 DNA: TGTGCCAGCAGGGACCGGGACAGGGTGGGCTATGGCTACACCTTC
clone size: -; J gene: TRBJ1-1; V gene: TRBV29-1; CDR3 length: 11; D gene: -; CDR3 protein: CSVEWGGEAFF; CDR3 DNA: TGCAGCGTTGAGTGGGGGGGTGAAGCTTTCTTT
clone size: -; J gene: TRBJ2-1; V gene: TRBV7-6; CDR3 length: 16; D gene: TRBD2; CDR3 protein: CASSLALAGDYNEQFF; CDR3 DNA: TGTGCCAGCAGCTTAGCTCTAGCGGGAGACTACAATGAGCAGTTCTTC
clone size: -; J gene: TRBJ2-3; V gene: TRBV7-9; CDR3 length: 12; D gene: -; CDR3 protein: CASSLDSVAQYF; CDR3 DNA: TGTGCCAGCAGCTTAGATTCTGTTGCGCAGTATTTT
clone size: few; J gene: TRBJ2-1; V gene: TRBV18; CDR3 length: 16; D gene: -; CDR3 protein: CASSPQGAGPYNEQFF; CDR3 DNA: TGTGCCAGCTCACCGCAAGGGGCGGGACCGTACAATGAGCAGTTCTTC
clone size: few; J gene: TRBJ2-5; V gene: TRBV11-2; CDR3 length: 14; D gene: TRBD2; CDR3 protein: CASSLLAGGETQYF; CDR3 DNA: TGTGCCAGCAGCTTACTAGCGGGGGGGGAGACCCAGTACTTC
clone size: few; J gene: TRBJ1-4; V gene: TRBV19; CDR3 length: 17; D gene: -; CDR3 protein: CASSIGSRIPTNEKLFF; CDR3 DNA: TGTGCCAGTAGTATAGGTTCGAGGATCCCAACTAATGAAAAACTGTTTTTT
clone size: few; J gene: TRBJ1-2; V gene: TRBV28; CDR3 length: 16; D gene: TRBD1; CDR3 protein: CASSLLSDRVGYGYTF; CDR3 DNA: TGTGCCAGCAGTCTCTTATCCGACAGGGTTGGCTATGGCTACACCTTC
clone size: -; J gene: TRBJ2-7; V gene: TRBV27; CDR3 length: 12; D gene: TRBD1; CDR3 protein: CASSDRVYEQYF; CDR3 DNA: TGTGCCAGCAGTGACAGGGTCTACGAGCAGTACTTC
clone size: -; J gene: TRBJ1-1; V gene: TRBV6-5; CDR3 length: 13; D gene: -; CDR3 protein: CASIKSGNTEAFF; CDR3 DNA: TGTGCCAGCATCAAGAGTGGGAACACTGAAGCTTTCTTT
clone size: -; J gene: TRBJ2-5; V gene: TRBV28; CDR3 length: 15; D gene: TRBD2; CDR3 protein: CASSFLAGGPETQYF; CDR3 DNA: TGTGCCAGCAGTTTTCTAGCGGGAGGGCCGGAGACCCAGTACTTC
clone size: -; J gene: TRBJ2-7; V gene: TRBV7-2; CDR3 length: 12; D gene: -; CDR3 protein: CASSFDYDEQYF; CDR3 DNA: TGTGCCAGCAGCTTCGACTACGACGAGCAGTACTTC
clone size: -; J gene: TRBJ1-2; V gene: TRBV7-9; CDR3 length: 18; D gene: -; CDR3 protein: CASSLTSRTQGFVDGYTF; CDR3 DNA: TGTGCCAGCAGCCTCACTTCGCGGACACAGGGTTTTGTTGATGGCTACACCTTC
clone size: -; J gene: TRBJ2-2; V gene: TRBV5-5; CDR3 length: 16; D gene: -; CDR3 protein: CASSSQGHKNTGELFF; CDR3 DNA: TGTGCCAGCAGCTCCCAGGGACACAAAAACACCGGGGAGCTGTTTTTT
clone size: few; J gene: TRBJ1-5; V gene: TRBV10-3; CDR3 length: 13; D gene: -; CDR3 protein: CAISAAPGQPQHF; CDR3 DNA: TGTGCCATCAGTGCCGCTCCCGGTCAGCCCCAGCATTTT
clone size: -; J gene: TRBJ2-5; V gene: TRBV7-2; CDR3 length: 15; D gene: TRBD2; CDR3 protein: CASSLRASGRETQYF; CDR3 DNA: TGTGCCAGCAGCTTACGGGCTAGCGGGAGGGAGACCCAGTACTTC
clone size: -; J gene: TRBJ1-6; V gene: TRBV19; CDR3 length: 14; D gene: -; CDR3 protein: CASSPAPRISPLHF; CDR3 DNA: TGTGCCAGTAGTCCTGCACCCAGAATATCACCCCTCCACTTT
clone size: -; J gene: TRBJ2-1; V gene: TRBV12-5; CDR3 length: 16; D gene: TRBD1; CDR3 protein: CASGRTGTGSGNEQFF; CDR3 DNA: TGTGCTAGTGGTCGGACCGGGACAGGGTCTGGCAATGAGCAGTTCTTC
clone size: -; J gene: TRBJ1-1; V gene: TRBV6-1; CDR3 length: 15; D gene: -; CDR3 protein: CASSEWRGLDTEAFF; CDR3 DNA: TGTGCCAGCAGTGAATGGCGGGGGCTGGACACTGAAGCTTTCTTT
clone size: few; J gene: TRBJ1-2; V gene: TRBV27; CDR3 length: 14; D gene: -; CDR3 protein: CASSSQWAVPLYTF; CDR3 DNA: TGTGCCAGCAGTTCGCAGTGGGCCGTCCCCCTATACACCTTC
clone size: -; J gene: TRBJ1-5; V gene: TRBV10-2; CDR3 length: 14; D gene: -; CDR3 protein: CASSESAQNQPQHF; CDR3 DNA: TGCGCCAGCAGTGAGTCTGCCCAGAATCAGCCCCAGCATTTT
clone size: -; J gene: TRBJ1-2; V gene: TRBV11-2; CDR3 length: 14; D gene: -; CDR3 protein: CASSLLRGARGYTF; CDR3 DNA: TGTGCCAGCAGCTTGCTACGGGGGGCGCGAGGCTACACCTTC
clone size: -; J gene: TRBJ2-1; V gene: TRBV9; CDR3 length: 14; D gene: TRBD2; CDR3 protein: CASSVQLAGNEQFF; CDR3 DNA: TGTGCCAGCAGCGTACAACTAGCGGGAAACGAGCAGTTCTTC
clone size: -; J gene: TRBJ2-4; V gene: TRBV30; CDR3 length: 15; D gene: TRBD2; CDR3 protein: CAWSISGEGRNIQYF; CDR3 DNA: TGTGCCTGGAGTATTAGCGGGGAGGGCCGGAACATTCAGTACTTC
clone size: -; J gene: TRBJ1-1; V gene: TRBV9; CDR3 length: 13; D gene: -; CDR3 protein: CASSVSKNTEAFF; CDR3 DNA: TGTGCCAGCAGCGTATCCAAGAACACTGAAGCTTTCTTT
clone size: -; J gene: TRBJ1-1; V gene: TRBV6-5; CDR3 length: 12; D gene: -; CDR3 protein: CASSYSRYEAFF; CDR3 DNA: TGTGCCAGCAGTTACTCGCGTTATGAAGCTTTCTTT
clone size: -; J gene: TRBJ2-2; V gene: TRBV14; CDR3 length: 15; D gene: -; CDR3 protein: CASSQDRGVAGELFF; CDR3 DNA: TGTGCCAGCAGCCAAGATAGGGGTGTGGCCGGGGAGCTGTTTTTT
clone size: -; J gene: TRBJ2-2; V gene: TRBV28; CDR3 length: 16; D gene: -; CDR3 protein: CASSLLGQPNTGELFF; CDR3 DNA: TGTGCCAGCAGTTTGCTGGGACAACCGAACACCGGGGAGCTGTTTTTT
clone size: -; J gene: TRBJ2-7; V gene: TRBV28; CDR3 length: 13; D gene: -; CDR3 protein: CASSFRGAWEQYF; CDR3 DNA: TGTGCCAGCAGTTTCCGCGGGGCCTGGGAGCAGTACTTC
clone size: once; J gene: TRBJ2-3; V gene: TRBV9; CDR3 length: 13; D gene: -; CDR3 protein: CASSVGQRDTQYF; CDR3 DNA: TGTGCCAGCAGCGTAGGACAGCGAGATACGCAGTATTTT
clone size: -; J gene: TRBJ2-5; V gene: TRBV27; CDR3 length: 13; D gene: -; CDR3 protein: CASRQGGQETQYF; CDR3 DNA: TGTGCCAGCAGACAGGGTGGGCAAGAGACCCAGTACTTC
clone size: -; J gene: TRBJ1-6; V gene: TRBV19; CDR3 length: 15; D gene: TRBD1; CDR3 protein: CASSVLTGSSSPLHF; CDR3 DNA: TGTGCCAGTAGTGTCCTGACAGGGTCGAGTTCACCCCTCCACTTT
clone size: -; J gene: TRBJ2-7; V gene: TRBV11-2; CDR3 length: 15; D gene: TRBD1; CDR3 protein: CASSNRDRAPREQYF; CDR3 DNA: TGTGCCAGCAGCAACCGGGACAGGGCTCCCCGCGAGCAGTACTTC
clone size: few; J gene: TRBJ1-1; V gene: TRBV9; CDR3 length: 14; D gene: -; CDR3 protein: CASSVGRLNTEAFF; CDR3 DNA: TGTGCCAGCAGCGTAGGCAGGCTGAACACTGAAGCTTTCTTT
clone size: -; J gene: TRBJ2-3; V gene: TRBV18; CDR3 length: 16; D gene: TRBD1; CDR3 protein: CASSPPGQGASDTQYF; CDR3 DNA: TGTGCCAGCTCACCCCCGGGACAGGGGGCGTCAGATACGCAGTATTTT
clone size: -; J gene: TRBJ2-3; V gene: TRBV7-9; CDR3 length: 15; D gene: -; CDR3 protein: CASSPEAGELDTQYF; CDR3 DNA: TGTGCCAGCAGCCCTGAAGCTGGGGAGCTTGATACGCAGTATTTT